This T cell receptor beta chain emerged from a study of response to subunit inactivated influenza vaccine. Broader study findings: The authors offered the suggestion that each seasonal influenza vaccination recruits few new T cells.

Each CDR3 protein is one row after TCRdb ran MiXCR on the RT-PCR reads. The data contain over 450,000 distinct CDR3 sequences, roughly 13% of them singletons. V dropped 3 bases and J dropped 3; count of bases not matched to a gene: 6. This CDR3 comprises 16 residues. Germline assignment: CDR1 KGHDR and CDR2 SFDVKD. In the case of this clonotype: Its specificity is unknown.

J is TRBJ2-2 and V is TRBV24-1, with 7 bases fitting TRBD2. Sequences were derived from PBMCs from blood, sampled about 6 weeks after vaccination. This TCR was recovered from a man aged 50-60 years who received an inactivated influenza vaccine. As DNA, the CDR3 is TGTGCCACCAGTGATGCAGCGGGGTCGTACACCGGGGAGCTGTTTTTT. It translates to CATSDAAGSYTGELFF.